One T cell receptor (beta chain) is described in this entry. The antigen is unknown. 60 Vbeta and 13 Jbeta primers were used in PCR. Some clones are missing from TCRdb's copy, which holds only in-frame ones; the method was immunoSEQ multiplex PCR. The table records about 180,000 clones, roughly 76% of them present only once. Unrecorded immune exposure was likely among donors, who were nominally healthy when sampled. This record comes from a study of cytomegalovirus exposure and HLA in healthy donors. Findings and caveats of the study: Reportedly, TCR beta sequences accurately predicted HLA-A and HLA-B alleles in most subjects. It was shown in a later analysis that HLA-associated TCR beta chains were more clonally expanded than other, equally common chains. Researchers catalogued some 160 TCR beta chains as cytomegalovirus-associated.

Germline V gene lookup returns CDR1 SGHTA and CDR2 FQGNSA. CDR3 size: 17 residues. Trimming took 4 bases from V and 4 from J, leaving 22 bases between them. This rearrangement joins TRBV7-2 to TRBJ1-1, with unresolved D. The sequencing sample was made of PBMCs. The TCR comes from a woman aged 18 to 35 in good health and CMV-seropositive. CDR3 residues: CASSSSYQTVSGTEAFF. The DNA for the CDR3 is TGTGCCAGCAGCTCAAGTTACCAAACAGTCTCCGGCACTGAAGCTTTCTTT.